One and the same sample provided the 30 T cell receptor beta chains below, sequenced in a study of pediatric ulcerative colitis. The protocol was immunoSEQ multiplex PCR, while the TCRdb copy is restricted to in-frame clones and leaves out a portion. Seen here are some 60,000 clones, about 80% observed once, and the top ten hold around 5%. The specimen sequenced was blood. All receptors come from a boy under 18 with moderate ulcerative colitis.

The CDR3 sequence is CASSKVQRNQPQHF. In DNA form, the CDR3 reads TGTGCCAGCAGCAAAGTACAGAGAAATCAGCCCCAGCATTTT. The chain employs TRBV21-1 and TRBJ1-5; TRBD1, the D gene given by the table, was not confirmed from the DNA. TRBV21-1 is labeled a pseudogene. This CDR3 spans 14 amino acids.

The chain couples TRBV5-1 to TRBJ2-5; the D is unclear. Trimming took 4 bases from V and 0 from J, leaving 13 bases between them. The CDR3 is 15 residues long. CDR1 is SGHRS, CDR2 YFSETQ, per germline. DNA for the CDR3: TGCGCCAGCAGCGAACAGTACCCGTACCAAGAGACCCAGTACTTC. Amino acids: CASSEQYPYQETQYF.

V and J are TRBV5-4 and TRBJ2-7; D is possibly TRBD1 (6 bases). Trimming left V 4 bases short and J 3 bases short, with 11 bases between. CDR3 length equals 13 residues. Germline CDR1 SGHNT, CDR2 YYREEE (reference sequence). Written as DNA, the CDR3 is TGTGCCAGCAGCCGGGACAACCTCTACGAGCAGTACTTC. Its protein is CASSRDNLYEQYF.

This CDR3 is CASSLGGTSGNNEQFF. The CDR3 coding sequence is TGCGCCAGCAGCTTGGGGGGTACTAGCGGAAACAATGAGCAGTTCTTC. The rearrangement links TRBV5-1 to TRBJ2-1, with 8 bases that match TRBD2. The CDR3 is 16 residues long. The V gene's germline CDR1 is SGHRS and CDR2 YFSETQ. Unmatched junction bases numbered 7, after V lost 0 bases and J lost 5 bases.

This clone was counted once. The CDR3 here is CASSQPKDRAPRNEQFF. The DNA of the CDR3 is TGCGCCAGCAGCCAACCTAAGGACAGGGCCCCTCGGAATGAGCAGTTCTTC. V usage is TRBV4-1 and J usage is TRBJ2-1; 8 bases are a match to TRBD1. V lost 2 bases to trimming and J lost 7 bases; unmatched junction nucleotides: 13. The CDR3 contains 17 residues. CDR1 and CDR2 (germline): MGHRA, YSYEKL.

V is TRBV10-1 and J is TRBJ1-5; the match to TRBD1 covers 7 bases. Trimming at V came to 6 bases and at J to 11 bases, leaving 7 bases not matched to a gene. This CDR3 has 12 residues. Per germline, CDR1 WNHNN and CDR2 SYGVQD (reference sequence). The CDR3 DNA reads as TGCGCCAGCAGCGCCGGACAGGAAGCCCAGCATTTT. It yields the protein CASSAGQEAQHF.

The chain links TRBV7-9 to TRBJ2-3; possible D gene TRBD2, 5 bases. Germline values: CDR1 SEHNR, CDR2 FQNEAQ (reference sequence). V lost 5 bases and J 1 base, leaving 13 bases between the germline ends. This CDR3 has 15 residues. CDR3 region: CASSRRRTGTDTQYF. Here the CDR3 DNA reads TGTGCCAGCAGCCGCCGCCGGACTGGCACAGATACGCAGTATTTT. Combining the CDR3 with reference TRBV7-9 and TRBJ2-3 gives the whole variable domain DTGVSQNPRHKITKRGQNVTFRCDPISEHNRLYWYRQTLGQGPEFLTYFQNEAQLEKSRLLSDRFSAERPKGSFSTLEIQRTEQGDSAMYLCASSRRRTGTDTQYFGPGTRLTVL.

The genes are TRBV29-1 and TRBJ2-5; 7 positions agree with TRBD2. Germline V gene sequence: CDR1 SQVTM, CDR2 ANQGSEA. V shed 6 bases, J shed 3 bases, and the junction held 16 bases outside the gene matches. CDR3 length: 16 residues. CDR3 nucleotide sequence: TGCAGCGTGCTCTATCTACCGGGAGGCGCAAAAGAGACCCAGTACTTC. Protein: CSVLYLPGGAKETQYF.

CDR3 residues: CAISGQGVIYEQYF. In nucleotides, the CDR3 is TGTGCCATCAGTGGACAGGGGGTGATTTACGAGCAGTACTTC. The rearrangement links TRBV10-3 to TRBJ2-7; 9 nucleotides match TRBD1. Germline CDR1 and CDR2: ENHRY and SYGVKD. The CDR3 extends over 14 amino acids. The V gene end was trimmed by 4 bases and the J gene end by 4 bases; junction bases not matched to a gene: 5.

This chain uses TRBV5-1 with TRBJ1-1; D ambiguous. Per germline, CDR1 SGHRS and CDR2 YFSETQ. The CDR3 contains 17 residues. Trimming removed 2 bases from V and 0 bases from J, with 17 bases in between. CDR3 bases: TGCGCCAGCAGCTTTTTTTCGGGCCGCATTATGAACACTGAAGCTTTCTTT. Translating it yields CASSFFSGRIMNTEAFF.

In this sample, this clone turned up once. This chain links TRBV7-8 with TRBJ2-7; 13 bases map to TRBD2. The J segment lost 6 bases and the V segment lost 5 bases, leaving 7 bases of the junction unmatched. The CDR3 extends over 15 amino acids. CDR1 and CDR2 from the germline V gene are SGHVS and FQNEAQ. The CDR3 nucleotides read TGTGCCAGCAGCCCTGATTGGACTAGCGGGGGCGAGCAGTACTTC. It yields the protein CASSPDWTSGGEQYF.

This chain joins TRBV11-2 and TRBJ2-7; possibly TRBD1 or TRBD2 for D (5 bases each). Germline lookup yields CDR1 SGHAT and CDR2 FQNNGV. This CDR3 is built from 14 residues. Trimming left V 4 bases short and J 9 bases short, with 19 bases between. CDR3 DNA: TGTGCCAGCAGCTCATCGGGACCGCTGATAGGGCAGTACTTC. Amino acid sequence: CASSSSGPLIGQYF.

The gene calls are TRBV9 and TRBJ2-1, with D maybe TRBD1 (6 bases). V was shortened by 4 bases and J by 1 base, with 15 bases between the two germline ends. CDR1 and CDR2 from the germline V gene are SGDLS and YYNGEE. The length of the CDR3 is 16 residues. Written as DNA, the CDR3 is TGTGCCAGCAGCCCTCGGGTAGGGGGTTCCTACAATGAGCAGTTCTTC. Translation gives CASSPRVGGSYNEQFF.

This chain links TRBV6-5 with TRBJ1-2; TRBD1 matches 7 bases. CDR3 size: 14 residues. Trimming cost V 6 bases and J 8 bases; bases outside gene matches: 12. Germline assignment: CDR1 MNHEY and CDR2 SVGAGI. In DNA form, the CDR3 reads TGTGCCAGCAGGGATCGACAGGGTAGACGCGGCTACACCTTC. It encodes CASRDRQGRRGYTF.

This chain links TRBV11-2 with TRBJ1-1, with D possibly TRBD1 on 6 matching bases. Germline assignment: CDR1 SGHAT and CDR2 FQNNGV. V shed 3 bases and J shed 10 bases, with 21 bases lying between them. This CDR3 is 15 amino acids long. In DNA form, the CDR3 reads TGTGCCAGCAGCTTCGTTACGACAGGACCTGTTGTAGCTTTCTTT. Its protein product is CASSFVTTGPVVAFF.

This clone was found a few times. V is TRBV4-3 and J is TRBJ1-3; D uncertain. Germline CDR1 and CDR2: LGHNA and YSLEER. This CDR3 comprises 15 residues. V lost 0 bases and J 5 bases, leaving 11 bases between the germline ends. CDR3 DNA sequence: TGCGCCAGCAGCCAAGATTCTGGACGACGAAACACCATATATTTT. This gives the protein CASSQDSGRRNTIYF.

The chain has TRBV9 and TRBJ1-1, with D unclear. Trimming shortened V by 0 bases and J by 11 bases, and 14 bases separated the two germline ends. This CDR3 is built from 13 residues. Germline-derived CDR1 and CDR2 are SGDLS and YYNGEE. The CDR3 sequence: CASSVVGDPGAFF. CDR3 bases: TGTGCCAGCAGCGTAGTAGGTGATCCGGGGGCTTTCTTT.

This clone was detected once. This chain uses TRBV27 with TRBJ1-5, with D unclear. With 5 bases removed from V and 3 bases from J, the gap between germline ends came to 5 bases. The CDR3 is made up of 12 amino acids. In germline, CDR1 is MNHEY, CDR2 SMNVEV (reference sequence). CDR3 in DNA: TGTGCCAGCAGTCCTTACAATCAGCCCCAGCATTTT. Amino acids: CASSPYNQPQHF.

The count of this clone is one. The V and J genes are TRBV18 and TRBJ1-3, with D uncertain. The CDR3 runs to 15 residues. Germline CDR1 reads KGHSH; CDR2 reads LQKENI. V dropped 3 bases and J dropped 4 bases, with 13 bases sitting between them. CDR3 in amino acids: CASSPPGVRGNTIYF. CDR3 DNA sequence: TGTGCCAGCTCACCCCCCGGGGTTCGGGGAAACACCATATATTTT.

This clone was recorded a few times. The CDR3 spells CAPRSSPLHF. The CDR3 DNA sequence: TGTGCCCCCAGGTCGTCACCCCTCCACTTT. The rearrangement uses TRBV7-3 and TRBJ1-6, with D hard to call. V was clipped by 11 bases and J by 10 bases, with 9 bases between them. The CDR3 has 10 amino acids. The germline CDR1 and CDR2 sequences are SGHTA and FQGTGA.

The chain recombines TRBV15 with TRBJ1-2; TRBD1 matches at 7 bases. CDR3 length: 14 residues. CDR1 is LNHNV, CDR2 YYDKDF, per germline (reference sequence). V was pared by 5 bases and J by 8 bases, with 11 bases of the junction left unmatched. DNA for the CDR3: TGTGCCACCAGCGGCCGGGACAGCCACCGGGGCTACACCTTC. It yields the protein CATSGRDSHRGYTF.

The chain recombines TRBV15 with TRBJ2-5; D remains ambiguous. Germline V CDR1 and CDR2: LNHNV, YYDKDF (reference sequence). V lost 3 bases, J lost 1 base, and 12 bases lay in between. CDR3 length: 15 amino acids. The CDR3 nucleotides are TGTGCCACCAGCAGCGCCACCGCCCCCCAAGAGACCCAGTACTTC. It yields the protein CATSSATAPQETQYF.

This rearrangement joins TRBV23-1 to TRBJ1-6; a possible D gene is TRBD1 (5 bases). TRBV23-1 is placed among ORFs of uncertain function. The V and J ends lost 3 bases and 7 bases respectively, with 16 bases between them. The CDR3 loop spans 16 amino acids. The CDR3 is CASSHLSGLTNSPLHF. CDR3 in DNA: TGCGCCAGCAGTCACCTGTCGGGACTGACGAATTCACCCCTCCACTTT.

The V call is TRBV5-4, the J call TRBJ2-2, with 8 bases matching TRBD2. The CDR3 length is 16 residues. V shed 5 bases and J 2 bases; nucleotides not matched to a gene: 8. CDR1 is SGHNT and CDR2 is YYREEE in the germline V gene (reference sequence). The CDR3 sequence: CASSVGSGENTGELFF. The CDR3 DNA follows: TGTGCCAGCAGTGTGGGTAGCGGGGAAAACACCGGGGAGCTGTTTTTT.

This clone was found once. CDR3 sequence (DNA): TGTGCCAGCAGCGTAGAGACCCGCTCCTACAATGAGCAGTTCTTC. This sequence encodes CASSVETRSYNEQFF. The chain recombines TRBV9 with TRBJ2-1; D gene unclear. Trimming shortened V by 0 bases and J by 0 bases, and 7 bases separated the two germline ends. CDR3 length: 15 amino acids. Germline V CDR1 and CDR2: SGDLS, YYNGEE.

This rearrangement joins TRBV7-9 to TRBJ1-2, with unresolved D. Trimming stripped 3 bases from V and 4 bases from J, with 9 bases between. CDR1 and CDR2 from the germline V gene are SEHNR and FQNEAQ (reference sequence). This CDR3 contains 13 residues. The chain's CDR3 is CASSFSGLYGYTF. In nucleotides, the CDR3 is TGTGCCAGCAGCTTTTCCGGCCTCTATGGCTACACCTTC.

The CDR3 here is CAWSLVGALSPKNIQYF. The CDR3 bases are TGTGCCTGGAGTTTGGTGGGGGCATTATCACCCAAAAACATTCAGTACTTC. The chain carries TRBV30 and TRBJ2-4; perhaps TRBD1 as D (6 bases). V was shortened by 2 bases and J by 2 bases, with 19 bases between the two germline ends. The germline V gene has CDR1 GTSNPN and CDR2 SVGIG (reference sequence). The CDR3 covers 17 residues. Full variable domain (outside the CDR3, taken from reference TRBV30 and TRBJ2-4): SQTIHQWPATLVQPVGSPLSLECTVEGTSNPNLYWYRQAAGRGLQLLFYSVGIGQISSEVPQNLSASRPQDRQFILSSKKLLLSDSGFYLCAWSLVGALSPKNIQYFGAGTRLSVL.

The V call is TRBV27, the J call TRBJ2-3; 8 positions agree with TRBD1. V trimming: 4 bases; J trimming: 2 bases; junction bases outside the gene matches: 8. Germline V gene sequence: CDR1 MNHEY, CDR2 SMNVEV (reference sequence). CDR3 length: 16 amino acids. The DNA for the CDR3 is TGTGCCAGCAGTTCATCGACAGGGGAGATCACAGATACGCAGTATTTT. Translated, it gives CASSSSTGEITDTQYF.

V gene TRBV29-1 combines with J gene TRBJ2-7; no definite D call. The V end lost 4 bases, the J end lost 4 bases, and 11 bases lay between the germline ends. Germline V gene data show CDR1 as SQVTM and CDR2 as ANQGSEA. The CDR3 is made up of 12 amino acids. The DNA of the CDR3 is TGCAGCGTTGTTGTCTTCCAGTACGAGCAGTACTTC. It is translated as CSVVVFQYEQYF.

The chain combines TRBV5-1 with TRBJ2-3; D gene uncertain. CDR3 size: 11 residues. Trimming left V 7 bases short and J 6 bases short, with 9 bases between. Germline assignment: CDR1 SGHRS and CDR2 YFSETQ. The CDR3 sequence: CASVEQDTQYF. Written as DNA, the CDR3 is TGCGCCAGCGTAGAACAGGATACGCAGTATTTT. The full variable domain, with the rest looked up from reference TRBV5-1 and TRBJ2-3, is KAGVTQTPRYLIKTRGQQVTLSCSPISGHRSVSWYQQTPGQGLQFLFEYFSETQRNKGNFPGRFSGRQFSNSRSEMNVSTLELGDSALYLCASVEQDTQYFGPGTRLTVL.